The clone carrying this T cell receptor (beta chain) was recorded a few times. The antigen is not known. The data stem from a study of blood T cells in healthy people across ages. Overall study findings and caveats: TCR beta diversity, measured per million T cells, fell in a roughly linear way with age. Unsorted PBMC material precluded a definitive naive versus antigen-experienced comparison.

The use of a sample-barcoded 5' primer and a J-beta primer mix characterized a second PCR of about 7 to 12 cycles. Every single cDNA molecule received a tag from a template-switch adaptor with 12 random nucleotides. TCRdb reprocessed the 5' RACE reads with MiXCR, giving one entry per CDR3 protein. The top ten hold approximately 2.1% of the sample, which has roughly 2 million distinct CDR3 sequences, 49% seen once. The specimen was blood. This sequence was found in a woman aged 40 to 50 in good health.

In DNA form, the CDR3 reads TGTGCCAGCAGCTCCCCCCATCAGACAGGGCTAAGGTCCTACGAGCAGTACTTC. As protein: CASSSPHQTGLRSYEQYF. The rearrangement links TRBV7-9 to TRBJ2-7; the match to TRBD1 covers 7 bases. The germline CDR1 and CDR2 sequences are SEHNR and FQNEAQ (reference sequence). The V and J ends lost 4 bases and 1 base, in that order; junction bases with no gene match: 16. This CDR3 contains 18 residues.